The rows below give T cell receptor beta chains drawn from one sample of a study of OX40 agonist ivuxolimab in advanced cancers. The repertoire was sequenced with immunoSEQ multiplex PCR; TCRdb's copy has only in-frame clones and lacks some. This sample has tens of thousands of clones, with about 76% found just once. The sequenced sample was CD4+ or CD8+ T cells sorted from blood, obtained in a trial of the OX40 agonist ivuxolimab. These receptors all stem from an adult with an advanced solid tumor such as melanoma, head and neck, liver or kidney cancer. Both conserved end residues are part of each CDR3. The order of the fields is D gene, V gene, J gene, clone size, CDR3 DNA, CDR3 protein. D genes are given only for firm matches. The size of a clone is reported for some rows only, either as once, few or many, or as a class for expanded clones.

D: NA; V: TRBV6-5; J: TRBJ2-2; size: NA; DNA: TGTGCCAGCAGTTACGACTTCGGGGAGCTGTTTTTT; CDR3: CASSYDFGELFF
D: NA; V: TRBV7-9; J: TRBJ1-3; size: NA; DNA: TGTGCCAGCAGCGACCGACAGGACACCATATATTTT; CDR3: CASSDRQDTIYF
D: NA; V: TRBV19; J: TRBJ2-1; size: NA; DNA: TGTGCCAGTAACGACTTTAGCTCCTACAATGAGCAGTTCTTC; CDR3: CASNDFSSYNEQFF
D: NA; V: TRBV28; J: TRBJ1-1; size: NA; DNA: TGTGCCAGCAGTTTAGGTCAGAACACTGAAGCTTTCTTT; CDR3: CASSLGQNTEAFF
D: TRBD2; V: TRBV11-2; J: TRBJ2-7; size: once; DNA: TGTGCCAGCAGCTTAGGGGGACTAGCGGGCTACGAGCAGTACTTC; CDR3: CASSLGGLAGYEQYF
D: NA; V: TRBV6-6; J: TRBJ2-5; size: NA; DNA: TGCGCCAGCAGTGTGACAGGCCCCCAGGAGACCCAGTACTTC; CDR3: CASSVTGPQETQYF
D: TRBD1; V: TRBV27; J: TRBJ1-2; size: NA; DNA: TGTGCCAGCAGCCTGGGACAGTTCTATGGCTACACCTTC; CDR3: CASSLGQFYGYTF
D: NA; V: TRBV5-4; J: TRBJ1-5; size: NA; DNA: TGTGCCAGCAGCCGGGACACCGAGCCCCAGCATTTT; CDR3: CASSRDTEPQHF
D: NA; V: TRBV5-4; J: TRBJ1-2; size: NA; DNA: TGTGCCAGCAGCTTGGCCGGACAGAGCTATGGCTACACCTTC; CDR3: CASSLAGQSYGYTF
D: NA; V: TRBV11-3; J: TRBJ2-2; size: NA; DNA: TGTGCCAGCAGCTCAGGACTGGAAAACACCGGGGAGCTGTTTTTT; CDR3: CASSSGLENTGELFF
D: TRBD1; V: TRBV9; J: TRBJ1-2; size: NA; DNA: TGTGCCAGCAGCGGGCCGGGACAGGGGGCTGGAGGCTACACCTTC; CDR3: CASSGPGQGAGGYTF
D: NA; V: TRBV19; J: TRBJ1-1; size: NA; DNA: TGTGCCAGTATGGGTAGGAACACTGAAGCTTTCTTT; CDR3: CASMGRNTEAFF
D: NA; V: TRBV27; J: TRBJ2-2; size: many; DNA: TGTGCCAGCAGTTTAGGTACGGGCGCGAACACCGGGGAGCTGTTTTTT; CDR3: CASSLGTGANTGELFF
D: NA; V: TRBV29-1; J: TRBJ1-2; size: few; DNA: TGCAGCGTTGAAGATAGGCCCTCCGCTGGCTACACCTTC; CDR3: CSVEDRPSAGYTF
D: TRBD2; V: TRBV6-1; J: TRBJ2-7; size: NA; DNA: TGTGCCAGCAGTGCCCTGACTAGCGCAAGCTCCTACGAGCAGTACTTC; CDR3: CASSALTSASSYEQYF
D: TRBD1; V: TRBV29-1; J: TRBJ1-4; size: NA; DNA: TGCAGCGTGCATACCGGGACAGATGAAAAACTGTTTTTT; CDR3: CSVHTGTDEKLFF
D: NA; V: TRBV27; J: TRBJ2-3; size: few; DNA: TGTGCCAGCAGTTTAAGGCAGGGGAGGGCAGATACGCAGTATTTT; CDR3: CASSLRQGRADTQYF
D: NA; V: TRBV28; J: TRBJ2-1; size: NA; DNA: TGTGCCAGCAGTTCCTCCCGAGTGGGAGCGGGCCCCGTTTACAGGGAGCAGTTCTTC; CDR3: CASSSSRVGAGPVYREQFF
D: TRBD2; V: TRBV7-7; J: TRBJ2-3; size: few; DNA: TGTGCCAGCAGCTTAGAATACGGCGGGGGGGACACAGATACGCAGTATTTT; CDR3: CASSLEYGGGDTDTQYF
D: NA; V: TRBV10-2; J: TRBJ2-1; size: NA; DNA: TGCGCCAGCATAGGAGGGGTAGCTGAGCAGTTCTTC; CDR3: CASIGGVAEQFF
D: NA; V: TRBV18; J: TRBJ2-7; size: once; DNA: TGTGCCAGCTCACCAGCCGGGGGCTACACCTACGAGCAGTACTTC; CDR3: CASSPAGGYTYEQYF
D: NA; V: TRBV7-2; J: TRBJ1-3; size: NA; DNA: TGTGCCAGCAGCTTAGTAGGGGCCAACTCTGGAAACACCATATATTTT; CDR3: CASSLVGANSGNTIYF
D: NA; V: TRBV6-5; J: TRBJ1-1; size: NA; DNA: TGTGCCAGCAGTTCGAGTCTGAACACTGAAGCTTTCTTT; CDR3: CASSSSLNTEAFF